This T cell receptor (beta chain) came from a study of control samples from healthy donors and cancer patients. Sequencing was performed with immunoSEQ multiplex PCR; in TCRdb, only in-frame clones are kept and a portion is missing. The sample lists 50,000 to 55,000 clones; approximately 90% were seen once. The germline gives CDR1 WSHSY, CDR2 SAAADI. The CDR3 has 13 amino acids. Trimming shortened V by 6 bases and J by 7 bases, and 12 bases separated the two germline ends. The clonotype originates from a man in his 60s with head and neck cancer. The V and J genes are TRBV10-2 and TRBJ1-4; a possible D gene is TRBD1 (5 bases). The specimen was PBMCs. The CDR3 coding sequence is TGCGCCAGCAGCAGGGAGCGGGGTGAAAAACTGTTTTTT. This sequence encodes CASSRERGEKLFF.